These 13 T cell receptor beta chains came from one sample sequenced in a study of OX40 agonist ivuxolimab in advanced cancers. The protocol was immunoSEQ multiplex PCR, while the TCRdb copy is restricted to in-frame clones and leaves out a portion. The sample carries just under 95,000 clones, 87% recorded once. The specimen was CD4+ or CD8+ T cells sorted from blood, collected in a trial of the OX40 agonist ivuxolimab. Source of these receptors: an adult with an advanced solid tumor such as melanoma, head and neck, liver or kidney cancer.

This rearrangement joins TRBV5-1 to TRBJ2-7, with D unresolved. The ends were cut back, 4 bases at V and 0 bases at J, with 8 bases in the middle. The CDR3 has 13 amino acids. The germline CDR1 and CDR2 sequences are SGHRS and YFSETQ. CDR3 sequence reads: CASSEQSSYEQYF. CDR3 DNA sequence: TGCGCCAGCAGCGAGCAGAGCTCCTACGAGCAGTACTTC.

The table lists this clone with a few counts. J is TRBJ2-7 and V is TRBV18; 9 nucleotides match TRBD1. V shed 6 bases, J shed 0 bases, and the junction held 6 bases outside the gene matches. In germline, CDR1 is KGHSH, CDR2 LQKENI. The CDR3 length is 15 residues. CDR3 sequence: CASSPGTGSSYEQYF. The CDR3 DNA is TGTGCCAGCTCTCCCGGGACAGGGAGCTCCTACGAGCAGTACTTC.

The J gene is TRBJ2-2, the V gene TRBV5-6; 14 bases match TRBD2. Per germline, CDR1 SGHDT and CDR2 YYEEEE. The CDR3 consists of 16 residues. V was pared by 4 bases and J by 7 bases, with 6 bases of the junction left unmatched. CDR3: CASSTSGLAGVGELFF. The CDR3 coding sequence is TGTGCCAGCAGCACATCGGGACTAGCGGGGGTCGGGGAGCTGTTTTTT.

The chain joins TRBV7-3 to TRBJ2-3; 10 bases match TRBD2. The length of the CDR3 is 15 residues. Germline-derived CDR1 and CDR2 are SGHTA and FQGTGA. V lost 5 bases to trimming and J lost 4 bases; unmatched junction nucleotides: 6. CDR3 sequence: CASSRSGGEADTQYF. DNA of the CDR3: TGTGCCAGCAGCCGAAGCGGGGGGGAGGCAGATACGCAGTATTTT. Filled out from reference TRBV7-3 and TRBJ2-3, the complete variable domain reads GAGVSQTPSNKVTEKGKYVELRCDPISGHTALYWYRQSLGQGPEFLIYFQGTGAADDSGLPNDRFFAVRPEGSVSTLKIQRTERGDSAVYLCASSRSGGEADTQYFGPGTRLTVL.

This sequence joins TRBV6-1 and TRBJ2-1; 9 bases align to TRBD2. CDR3 length: 15 residues. With V trimmed by 4 bases and J by 9 bases, 10 bases remained unmatched. Germline CDR1 and CDR2: MNHNS and SASEGT. CDR3 DNA sequence: TGTGCCAGCAGTGCAGGGACTAGCAAGGGGATTGAGCAGTTCTTC. Its protein is CASSAGTSKGIEQFF.

This sequence joins TRBV2 and TRBJ2-1, with 7 bases fitting TRBD1. The CDR3 sequence is 14 residues long. The germline CDR1 and CDR2 sequences are SNHLY and FYNNEI. V shed 6 bases and J 7 bases; nucleotides not matched to a gene: 9. The chain's CDR3 is CASRTGTVKNEQFF. The DNA for the CDR3 is TGTGCCAGCAGAACCGGGACAGTTAAAAATGAGCAGTTCTTC. The full variable domain, completed using reference TRBV2 and TRBJ2-1, is EPEVTQTPSHQVTQMGQEVILRCVPISNHLYFYWYRQILGQKVEFLVSFYNNEISEKSEIFDDQFSVERPDGSNFTLKIRSTKLEDSAMYFCASRTGTVKNEQFFGPGTRLTVL.

The gene calls are TRBV7-8 and TRBJ2-5, with TRBD1 identical over 11 bases. CDR1 and CDR2 (germline): SGHVS, FQNEAQ. This CDR3 comprises 15 residues. The ends lost 5 bases at V and 2 bases at J; junction bases unmatched: 4. CDR3 in amino acids: CASSGGTGGQETQYF. CDR3 DNA sequence: TGTGCCAGCAGCGGAGGGACAGGGGGACAAGAGACCCAGTACTTC.

The CDR3 coding sequence is TGTGCCATCAGTGAGTCGGAGCGGGGGGGCGCCGGGGAGCTGTTTTTT. Translating gives CAISESERGGAGELFF. The chain links TRBV10-3 to TRBJ2-2; 10 bases are a match to TRBD2. Germline lookup yields CDR1 ENHRY and CDR2 SYGVKD. J gave up 6 bases and V 0 bases, and 4 bases lay outside the gene matches. CDR3 length: 16 residues.

The V call is TRBV6-5, the J call TRBJ1-2; no clear D. CDR1 and CDR2 from the germline V gene are MNHEY and SVGAGI. V dropped 3 bases and J dropped 5 bases, with 10 bases sitting between them. The CDR3 has 13 residues. CDR3 nucleotides: TGTGCCAGCAGTTATTTGGCTGCTTATGGCTACACCTTC. Protein: CASSYLAAYGYTF.

The chain is built from TRBV18 and TRBJ1-5; no reliable D call. V was shortened by 2 bases and J by 0 bases, with 8 bases between the two germline ends. The V gene's germline CDR1 is KGHSH and CDR2 LQKENI. This CDR3 spans 15 amino acids. The CDR3 DNA follows: TGTGCCAGCTCACCAATAGCCAATAGCAATCAGCCCCAGCATTTT. It encodes CASSPIANSNQPQHF.

The sample holds one count of this clone. The rearrangement joins TRBV6-5 to TRBJ2-4, with TRBD1 as a possible D gene (5 bases). Germline CDR1 MNHEY, CDR2 SVGAGI. The CDR3 consists of 11 residues. V was cut by 7 bases and J by 13 bases, with 14 bases left in between. CDR3 protein: CASMDFDRQYF. Here the CDR3 DNA reads TGTGCCAGCATGGATTTCGACAGACAGTACTTC.

V usage is TRBV6-5 and J usage is TRBJ1-1; TRBD1 matches 7 bases. J lost 7 bases, V lost 6 bases, and 2 bases had no gene match. Germline V lookup: CDR1 MNHEY, CDR2 SVGAGI. CDR3 length equals 11 residues. Here the CDR3 reads CASSRDSEAFF. The CDR3 nucleotides are TGTGCCAGCAGCCGGGACAGTGAAGCTTTCTTT.

The chain couples TRBV5-1 to TRBJ2-7; a weak D match, TRBD2 (6 bases). Germline-derived CDR1 and CDR2 are SGHRS and YFSETQ. Trimming took 0 bases from V and 2 from J, leaving 15 bases between them. The CDR3 has 16 amino acids. The CDR3 DNA sequence: TGCGCCAGCAGCTTGGGAGGAGGGTTAATACCCTACGAGCAGTACTTC. Encoded protein: CASSLGGGLIPYEQYF.